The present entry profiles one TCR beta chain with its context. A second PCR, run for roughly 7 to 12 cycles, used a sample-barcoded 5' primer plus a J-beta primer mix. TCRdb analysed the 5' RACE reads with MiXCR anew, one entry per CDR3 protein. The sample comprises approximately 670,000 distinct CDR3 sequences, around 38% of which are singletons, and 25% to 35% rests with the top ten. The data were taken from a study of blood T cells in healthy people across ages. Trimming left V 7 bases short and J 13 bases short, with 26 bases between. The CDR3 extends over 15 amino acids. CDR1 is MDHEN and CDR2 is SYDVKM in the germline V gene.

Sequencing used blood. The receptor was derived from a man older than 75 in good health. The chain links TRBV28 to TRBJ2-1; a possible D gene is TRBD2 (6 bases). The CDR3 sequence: CASKNLSGYQETQFF. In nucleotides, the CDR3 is TGTGCCAGCAAGAACCTTAGCGGCTATCAAGAGACCCAGTTCTTC.